This T cell receptor beta chain came from a study of cytomegalovirus exposure and HLA in healthy donors. Whole-study context: The early release's HLA-typed donors yielded 78 million or so unique TCRs.

Each donor was nominally healthy when sampled (though unrecorded immune exposures were likely). Use of 60 Vbeta and 13 Jbeta primers characterized the PCR. In the source study's methods: Later reanalysis found 80 million or so unique TCR beta chains, around 10 million of them shared. Measured with immunoSEQ multiplex PCR; TCRdb has only the in-frame clones, and not every one. V, J and clone size derive from that table, while D and trimming were established from the DNA sequence. This sample has 50,000 to 60,000 clones, with roughly 80% found just once. This CDR3 has 13 amino acids. Germline-derived CDR1 and CDR2 are SGHTA and FQGNSA. Trimming pared 5 bases from V and 7 bases from J, leaving 11 bases between.

The clonotype was recovered from a woman aged 40 to 49 in good health and CMV-seropositive. The specimen was PBMCs. The rearrangement uses TRBV7-2 and TRBJ2-2; D gene ambiguous. The CDR3 nucleotides are TGTGCCAGCAGCGCGACCCAGGTCGGGGAGCTGTTTTTT. Its protein is CASSATQVGELFF.